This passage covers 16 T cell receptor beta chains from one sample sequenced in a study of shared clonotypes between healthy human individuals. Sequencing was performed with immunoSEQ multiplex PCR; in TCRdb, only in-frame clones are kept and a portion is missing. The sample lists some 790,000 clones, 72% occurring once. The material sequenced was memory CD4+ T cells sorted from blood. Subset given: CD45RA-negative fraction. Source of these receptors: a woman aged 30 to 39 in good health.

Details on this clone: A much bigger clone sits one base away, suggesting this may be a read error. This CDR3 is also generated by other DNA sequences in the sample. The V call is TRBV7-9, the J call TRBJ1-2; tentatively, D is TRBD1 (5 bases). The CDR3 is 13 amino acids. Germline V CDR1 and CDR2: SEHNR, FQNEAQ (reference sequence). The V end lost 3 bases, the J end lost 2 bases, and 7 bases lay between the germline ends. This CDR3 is CASSLGQNYGYTF. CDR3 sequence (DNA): TGTGCCAGCAGCTTGGGGCAAAACTATGGCTACACCTTC.

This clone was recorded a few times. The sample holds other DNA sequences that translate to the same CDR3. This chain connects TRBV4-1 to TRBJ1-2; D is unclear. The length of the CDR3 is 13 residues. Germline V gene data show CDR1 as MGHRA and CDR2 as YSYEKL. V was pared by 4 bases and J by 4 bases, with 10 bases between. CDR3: CASSPSAGYGYTF. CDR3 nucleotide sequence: TGCGCCAGCAGCCCCTCGGCGGGCTATGGCTACACCTTC.

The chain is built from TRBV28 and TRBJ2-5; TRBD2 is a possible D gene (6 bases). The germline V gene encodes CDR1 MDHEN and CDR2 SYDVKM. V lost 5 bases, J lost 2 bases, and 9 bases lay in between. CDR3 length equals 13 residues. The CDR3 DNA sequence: TGTGCCAGCAGTGATAGCGGACAAGAGACCCAGTACTTC. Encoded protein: CASSDSGQETQYF.

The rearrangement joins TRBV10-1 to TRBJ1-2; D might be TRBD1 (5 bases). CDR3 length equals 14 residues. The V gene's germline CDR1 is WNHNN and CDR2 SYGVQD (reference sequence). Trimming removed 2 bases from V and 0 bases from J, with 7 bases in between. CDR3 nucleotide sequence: TGCGCCAGCAGTGAGCAGGGAACTAACTATGGCTACACCTTC. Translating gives CASSEQGTNYGYTF.

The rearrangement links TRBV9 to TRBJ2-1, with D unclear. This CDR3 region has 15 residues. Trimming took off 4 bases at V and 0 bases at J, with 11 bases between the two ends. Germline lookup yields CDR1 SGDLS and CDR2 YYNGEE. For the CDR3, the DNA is TGTGCCAGCAGCCCTGACGAGAGCTCCTACAATGAGCAGTTCTTC. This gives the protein CASSPDESSYNEQFF.

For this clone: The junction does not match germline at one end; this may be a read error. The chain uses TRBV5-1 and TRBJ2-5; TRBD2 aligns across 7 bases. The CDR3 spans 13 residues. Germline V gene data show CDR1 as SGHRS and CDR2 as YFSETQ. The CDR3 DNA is TGCGGCAGCCGGGGAGCGGGGTTAGAGACCCAGTACTTC. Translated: CGSRGAGLETQYF.

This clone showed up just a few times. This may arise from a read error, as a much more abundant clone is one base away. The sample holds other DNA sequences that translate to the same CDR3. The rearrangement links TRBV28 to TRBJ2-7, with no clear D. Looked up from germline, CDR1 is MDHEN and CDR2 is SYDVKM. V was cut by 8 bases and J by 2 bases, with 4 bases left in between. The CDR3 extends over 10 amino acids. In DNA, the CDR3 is TGTGCCAGCGGGGCCTACGAGCAGTACTTC. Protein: CASGAYEQYF.

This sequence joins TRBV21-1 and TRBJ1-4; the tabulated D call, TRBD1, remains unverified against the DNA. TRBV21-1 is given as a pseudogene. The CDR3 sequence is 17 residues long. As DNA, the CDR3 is TGTGCCAGCAACCGGGCTTACAGGGGCTCAACTAATGAAAAACTGTTTTTT. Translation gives CASNRAYRGSTNEKLFF.

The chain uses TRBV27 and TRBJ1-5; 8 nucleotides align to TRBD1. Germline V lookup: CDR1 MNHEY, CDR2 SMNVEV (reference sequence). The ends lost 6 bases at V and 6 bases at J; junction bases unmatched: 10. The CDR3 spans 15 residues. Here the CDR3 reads CASSQDRANSQPQHF. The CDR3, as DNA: TGTGCCAGCAGCCAGGACAGGGCGAATAGTCAGCCCCAGCATTTT.

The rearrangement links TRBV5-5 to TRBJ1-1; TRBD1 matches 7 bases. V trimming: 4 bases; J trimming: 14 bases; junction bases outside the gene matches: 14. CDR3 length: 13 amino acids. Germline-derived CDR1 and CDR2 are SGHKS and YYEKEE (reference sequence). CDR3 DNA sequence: TGTGCCAGCAGCACCATCGACAGGGCCAAAATGTTCTTT. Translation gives CASSTIDRAKMFF.

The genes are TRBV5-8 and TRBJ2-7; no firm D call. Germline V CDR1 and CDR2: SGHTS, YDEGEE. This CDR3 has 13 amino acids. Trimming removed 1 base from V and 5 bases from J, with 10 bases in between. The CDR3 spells CASSLTGTNEQYF. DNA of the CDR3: TGTGCCAGCAGCTTGACGGGTACCAACGAGCAGTACTTC.

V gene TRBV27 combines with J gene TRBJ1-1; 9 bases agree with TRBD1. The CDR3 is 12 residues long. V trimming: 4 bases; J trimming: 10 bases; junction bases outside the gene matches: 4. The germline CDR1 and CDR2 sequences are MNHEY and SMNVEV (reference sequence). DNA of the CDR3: TGTGCCAGCAGTTCCCAGACAGGGGGAGCTTTCTTT. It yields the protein CASSSQTGGAFF.

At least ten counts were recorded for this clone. CDR3 amino acids: CASSEGYRGSEQYF. In nucleotides, the CDR3 is TGTGCCAGCAGCGAAGGTTACAGGGGGTCCGAGCAGTACTTC. The chain combines TRBV7-9 with TRBJ2-7; 8 bases agree with TRBD1. Losses at the gene ends were 5 bases for V and 6 bases for J; bases not matched to a gene: 9. CDR3 length: 14 amino acids. Germline V lookup: CDR1 SEHNR, CDR2 FQNEAQ (reference sequence).

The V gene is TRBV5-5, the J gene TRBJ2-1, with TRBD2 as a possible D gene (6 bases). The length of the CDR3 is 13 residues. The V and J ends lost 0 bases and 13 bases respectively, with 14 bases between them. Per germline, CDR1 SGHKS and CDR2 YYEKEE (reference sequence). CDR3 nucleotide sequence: TGTGCCAGCAGCTTGGGTCTAGCGCAGATCCAGTTCTTC. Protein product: CASSLGLAQIQFF.

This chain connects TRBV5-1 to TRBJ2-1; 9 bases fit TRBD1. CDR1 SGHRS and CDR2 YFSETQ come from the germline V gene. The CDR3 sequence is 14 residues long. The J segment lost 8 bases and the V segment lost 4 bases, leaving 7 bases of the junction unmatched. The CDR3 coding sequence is TGCGCCAGCAGCCCCGGGACAGGGAGGGATGAGCAGTTCTTC. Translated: CASSPGTGRDEQFF.

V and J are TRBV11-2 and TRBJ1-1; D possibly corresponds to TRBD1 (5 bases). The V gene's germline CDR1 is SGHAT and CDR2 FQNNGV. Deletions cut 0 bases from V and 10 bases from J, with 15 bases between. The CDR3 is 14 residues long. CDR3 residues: CASSLDPGQGRAFF. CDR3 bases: TGTGCCAGCAGCTTAGATCCCGGGCAGGGAAGAGCTTTCTTT.